The TCR beta chain under discussion was sequenced for a study of shared clonotypes between healthy human individuals. Turning to the study itself: Ranging from 18 to 49 in age, donors were a couple of women and a few men. Used for every donor were three CD4 naive, three CD4 memory, two CD8 naive and one CD8 memory plate. Study observations and caveats: Shared clonotypes across all four donors exceeded non-shared ones in generation probability.

Profiling relied on immunoSEQ multiplex PCR, and the TCRdb table lists in-frame clones only, not all of them. Among some 2.3 million clones listed, more than 80% were seen once. Trimming removed 0 bases at V and 5 bases at J, with 11 bases between. Germline V gene data show CDR1 as SGDLS and CDR2 as YYNGEE. The CDR3 loop spans 14 amino acids. Researchers partitioned CD4+ cells into CD45RA+ naive and CD45RA-negative memory subsets. Details on this clone: The antigen is not known.

The gene calls are TRBV9 and TRBJ1-2; D uncertain. The receptor was derived from a man aged 18 to 30 in good health. Some clones in this sample may be carry-over from other donors' samples. What was sequenced was naive CD4+ T cells from PBMCs. As to subset: CD45RA+ positively selected. This chain's CDR3 is CASSVDTGGYGYTF. CDR3 bases: TGTGCCAGCAGCGTAGACACCGGAGGATATGGCTACACCTTC.